This TCR beta chain originates from a study of blood T cell repertoires in COVID-19. Study-level background: PBMCs, B-cell-depleted T cells, or T cells provided the cDNA or gDNA that made up the material.

Here immunoSEQ multiplex PCR was the method, and the copy in TCRdb shows in-frame clones only, minus some. This sample has around 64,000 clones, with around 86% found just once. The CDR3 totals 15 residues. The V gene lost 5 bases and the J gene lost 10 bases, with 21 bases spanning the gap. CDR1 and CDR2 (germline): LGHDT, YNNKEL (reference sequence). The receptor's source is a woman aged 18-29 years with acute or convalescent COVID-19. The chain uses TRBV3-1 (or the pseudogene TRBV3-2) and TRBJ2-1; D perhaps matches TRBD2 (5 bases). The specimen was peripheral blood. The CDR3 coding sequence is TGTGCCAGCAGCTCGGAAAGGACGGGGTTCGGAGAGCAGTTCTTC. Its translation is CASSSERTGFGEQFF.